These T cell receptor beta chains were read from a single sample in a study of cytomegalovirus exposure and HLA in healthy donors. Only in-frame clones appear in the TCRdb table, and some are missing; sequencing was by immunoSEQ multiplex PCR. The table records under 150,000 clones, 75% to 90% of them present only once. The sequenced sample consisted of PBMCs. All receptors come from a woman in her thirties or forties in good health and CMV-seronegative. Each CDR3 is given with its conserved first and last residue. The D gene is left open where the match is weak. Some rows have no size entry. The others give once, few or many, or a class for an expanded clone.

j_call: TRBJ2-7; v_call: TRBV19; clone_size: once; d_call: NA; cdr3_aa: CASSVRGPRDEQYF; cdr3_nt: TGTGCCAGTAGTGTCAGGGGACCGCGCGACGAGCAGTACTTC
j_call: TRBJ2-7; v_call: TRBV10-3; clone_size: NA; d_call: TRBD2; cdr3_aa: CAISATSGTEEQYF; cdr3_nt: TGTGCCATCAGTGCGACTAGCGGTACAGAAGAGCAGTACTTC
j_call: TRBJ2-7; v_call: TRBV4-2; clone_size: NA; d_call: NA; cdr3_aa: CASSQDLGDSTAEQYF; cdr3_nt: TGTGCCAGCAGCCAAGATTTGGGGGACTCTACGGCAGAGCAGTACTTC
j_call: TRBJ1-2; v_call: TRBV7-2; clone_size: NA; d_call: NA; cdr3_aa: CASSSRQGGGRGYTF; cdr3_nt: TGTGCCAGCAGCTCCCGGCAAGGGGGGGGGAGGGGCTACACCTTC
j_call: TRBJ1-6; v_call: TRBV4-3; clone_size: NA; d_call: TRBD1; cdr3_aa: CASSPENDRGLSPLHF; cdr3_nt: TGCGCCAGCAGCCCCGAAAATGACAGGGGGCTTTCACCCCTCCACTTT
j_call: TRBJ2-7; v_call: TRBV28; clone_size: once; d_call: NA; cdr3_aa: CASSPRNYEQYF; cdr3_nt: TGTGCCAGCAGTCCCCGTAATTACGAGCAGTACTTC
j_call: TRBJ2-2; v_call: TRBV18; clone_size: NA; d_call: NA; cdr3_aa: CASSQTGNTGELFF; cdr3_nt: TGTGCCAGCTCACAGACAGGGAACACCGGGGAGCTGTTTTTT
j_call: TRBJ1-1; v_call: TRBV6-1; clone_size: medium-sized; d_call: NA; cdr3_aa: CASSEHDGGTEAFF; cdr3_nt: TGTGCCAGCAGTGAACACGATGGCGGCACTGAAGCTTTCTTT
j_call: TRBJ2-7; v_call: TRBV5-1; clone_size: NA; d_call: NA; cdr3_aa: CASSQRQDSYEQYF; cdr3_nt: TGCGCCAGCAGCCAAAGACAGGACTCCTACGAGCAGTACTTC
j_call: TRBJ2-5; v_call: TRBV2; clone_size: few; d_call: TRBD1; cdr3_aa: CASRGQGPQETQYF; cdr3_nt: TGTGCCAGCAGGGGACAGGGACCGCAAGAGACCCAGTACTTC
j_call: TRBJ2-7; v_call: TRBV27; clone_size: NA; d_call: TRBD1; cdr3_aa: CASRPQSRGLIGEQYF; cdr3_nt: TGTGCCAGCAGGCCCCAGTCCAGGGGGCTGATCGGCGAGCAGTACTTC
j_call: TRBJ1-2; v_call: TRBV19; clone_size: few; d_call: NA; cdr3_aa: CASSIQGLYGYTF; cdr3_nt: TGTGCCAGTAGTATACAGGGACTCTATGGCTACACCTTC
j_call: TRBJ2-1; v_call: TRBV6-5; clone_size: NA; d_call: NA; cdr3_aa: CASSYSEGYNEQFF; cdr3_nt: TGTGCCAGCAGTTACTCGGAGGGGTACAATGAGCAGTTCTTC
j_call: TRBJ1-2; v_call: TRBV28; clone_size: NA; d_call: NA; cdr3_aa: CASSEGQTYGYTF; cdr3_nt: TGTGCCAGCAGCGAAGGACAGACCTATGGCTACACCTTC
j_call: TRBJ1-6; v_call: TRBV7-9; clone_size: few; d_call: TRBD1; cdr3_aa: CASSFTGGSPLHF; cdr3_nt: TGTGCCAGCAGCTTTACAGGGGGCTCACCCCTCCACTTT
j_call: TRBJ1-4; v_call: TRBV6-5; clone_size: NA; d_call: NA; cdr3_aa: CASSYRRANEKLFF; cdr3_nt: TGTGCCAGCAGTTACAGGAGGGCTAATGAAAAACTGTTTTTT
j_call: TRBJ1-1; v_call: TRBV6-5; clone_size: NA; d_call: NA; cdr3_aa: CASSKSMNTEAFF; cdr3_nt: TGTGCCAGCAGTAAAAGCATGAACACTGAAGCTTTCTTT
j_call: TRBJ2-1; v_call: TRBV7-6; clone_size: NA; d_call: NA; cdr3_aa: CASSLSPGSYNEQFF; cdr3_nt: TGTGCCAGCAGCTTATCACCGGGGAGTTACAATGAGCAGTTCTTC
j_call: TRBJ2-1; v_call: TRBV9; clone_size: NA; d_call: NA; cdr3_aa: CASSRHGGGGSSYNEQFF; cdr3_nt: TGTGCCAGCAGCCGGCACGGGGGAGGCGGTAGCTCCTACAATGAGCAGTTCTTC
j_call: TRBJ2-2; v_call: TRBV7-3; clone_size: NA; d_call: TRBD2; cdr3_aa: CASSAGTSGTGELFF; cdr3_nt: TGTGCCAGCAGCGCCGGGACTAGCGGGACCGGGGAGCTGTTTTTT